These 30 T cell receptor beta chains originate from one sample sequenced in a study of type 1 regulatory T cells. TCRdb passed the reads through MiXCR, listing each CDR3 protein once. The table has 11,000 to 15,000 distinct CDR3 sequences, roughly 15% seen once. For these receptors, no antigen is known. The sequencing sample was made of cultured T cells, either the whole culture or a sorted T cell fraction (not recorded which). The source of these receptors is a human donor in good health.

This clonotype was detected ten times or more. The chain recombines TRBV20-1 with TRBJ2-7, with TRBD2 matching 7 bases. The CDR3 has 14 amino acids. Germline CDR1 is DFQATT and CDR2 is SNEGSKA (reference sequence). Losses at the gene ends were 3 bases for V and 2 bases for J; bases not matched to a gene: 7. CDR3 bases: TGCAGTGCTAGTTTAGCGGGCGTCCCCTACGAGCAGTACTTC. Translated, it gives CSASLAGVPYEQYF.

Turning to this clonotype: It may be a read error: a sequence one base away is much more abundant. V and J are TRBV24-1 and TRBJ2-3; D is perhaps TRBD1 (5 bases). CDR3 length equals 14 residues. CDR1 is KGHDR, CDR2 SFDVKD, per germline. CDR3 in DNA: TGTGCCGCCAGCCCAGGGATCAGCACAGATACGCAGTATTTT. As protein: CAASPGISTDTQYF.

This clonotype is labeled medium-sized. The V and J genes are TRBV11-2 and TRBJ1-3; maybe TRBD1 (5 bases). The CDR3 covers 12 residues. CDR1 and CDR2 from the germline V gene are SGHAT and FQNNGV. V lost 8 bases, J lost 4 bases, and 9 bases lay in between. CDR3 sequence reads: CASAWDGNTIYF. For the CDR3, the DNA is TGTGCCAGCGCATGGGACGGAAACACCATATATTTT.

This chain links TRBV5-1 with TRBJ1-2; no clear D. V was trimmed by 0 bases and J by 8 bases, leaving 11 bases between them. Germline CDR1 reads SGHRS; CDR2 reads YFSETQ. The CDR3 runs 13 residues. CDR3 DNA sequence: TGCGCCAGCAGCTTGGATCTGGCCCGGGGCTACACCTTC. Its protein product is CASSLDLARGYTF.

This clonotype was recorded at least ten times. The chain is built from TRBV24-1 and TRBJ2-5; 7 nucleotides match TRBD1. Per germline, CDR1 KGHDR and CDR2 SFDVKD. The V gene end was trimmed by 0 bases and the J gene end by 5 bases; junction bases not matched to a gene: 8. The CDR3 spans 16 residues. The CDR3 DNA sequence: TGTGCCACCAGTGATTTGAATGACAGGGCACGGGAGACCCAGTACTTC. This gives the protein CATSDLNDRARETQYF.

This clonotype is deemed medium-sized. This rearrangement joins TRBV19 to TRBJ2-6; D unresolved. Per germline, CDR1 LNHDA and CDR2 SQIVND (reference sequence). V was pared by 3 bases and J by 0 bases, with 9 bases between. The CDR3 spans 16 residues. CDR3 amino acids: CASSIGQSSGANVLTF. DNA of the CDR3: TGTGCCAGTAGTATTGGCCAGAGCTCTGGGGCCAACGTCCTGACTTTC.

This clonotype appeared many times. This rearrangement joins TRBV29-1 to TRBJ2-2; 7 nucleotides line up with TRBD1. The CDR3 covers 13 residues. The V gene end was trimmed by 7 bases and the J gene end by 7 bases; junction bases not matched to a gene: 9. Germline V gene sequence: CDR1 SQVTM, CDR2 ANQGSEA. The CDR3 DNA follows: TGCAGCGCTAGACAGGGTAGAAACGGGGAGCTGTTTTTT. It specifies CSARQGRNGELFF.

Worth noting for this clonotype: With a far larger clone one base away, a read error is the likely cause. CDR3 in amino acids: CASSRMGGAGMNTEAFF. The CDR3 coding sequence is TGTGCCAGCAGCCGAATGGGGGGGGCCGGCATGAACACTGAAGCTTTCTTT. The rearrangement uses TRBV7-2 and TRBJ1-1; tentative D call: TRBD1 (6 bases). Per germline, CDR1 SGHTA and CDR2 FQGNSA. CDR3 length equals 17 residues. Trimming shortened V by 5 bases and J by 0 bases, and 19 bases separated the two germline ends. The whole variable domain, remainder taken from reference TRBV7-2 and TRBJ1-1, is GAGVSQSPSNKVTEKGKDVELRCDPISGHTALYWYRQSLGQGLEFLIYFQGNSAPDKSGLPSDRFSAERTGGSVSTLTIQRTQQEDSAVYLCASSRMGGAGMNTEAFFGQGTRLTVV.

This clonotype was picked up a small number of times. This chain joins TRBV12-3 or TRBV12-4 and TRBJ2-5; D is perhaps TRBD2 (6 bases). CDR3 length: 14 amino acids. V lost 7 bases to trimming and J lost 1 base, with 13 bases between them. CDR3 amino acids: CASIIGGFQETQYF. CDR3 nucleotide sequence: TGTGCCAGCATTATCGGGGGTTTCCAAGAGACCCAGTACTTC.

This clonotype has at least ten counts. The V and J genes are TRBV7-8 and TRBJ2-1; 9 nucleotides agree with TRBD2. V was clipped by 1 base and J by 4 bases; unmatched bases: 2. CDR1 and CDR2 (germline): SGHVS, FQNEAQ. This CDR3 region has 15 residues. The chain's CDR3 is CASSLETSGYNEQFF. The CDR3 DNA reads as TGTGCCAGCAGCTTAGAGACTAGCGGTTACAATGAGCAGTTCTTC.

The V and J genes are TRBV5-1 and TRBJ2-5; TRBD2 matches at 12 bases. The J segment lost 1 base and the V segment lost 3 bases, leaving 4 bases of the junction unmatched. There are 16 residues in the CDR3. Germline CDR1 SGHRS, CDR2 YFSETQ. The CDR3 region has the DNA TGCGCCAGCAGCTCGATGACTAGCGGGAGCCAAGAGACCCAGTACTTC. It translates to CASSSMTSGSQETQYF.

The sample holds a few counts of this clonotype. The V call is TRBV20-1, the J call TRBJ2-1; the D is unclear. Trimming took 3 bases from V and 8 from J, leaving 8 bases between them. Germline V CDR1 and CDR2: DFQATT, SNEGSKA (reference sequence). The CDR3 runs 11 residues. This CDR3 reads CSARAHHEQFF. CDR3 sequence (DNA): TGCAGTGCTAGGGCGCACCATGAGCAGTTCTTC.

Many counts were recorded for this clonotype. The chain joins TRBV18 to TRBJ1-1; D remains unclear. CDR3 size: 12 residues. Trimming left V 6 bases short and J 3 bases short, with 8 bases between. Per germline, CDR1 KGHSH and CDR2 LQKENI. This chain's CDR3 is CASSNADTEAFF. Written as DNA, the CDR3 is TGTGCCAGCTCTAATGCGGACACTGAAGCTTTCTTT.

This clonotype was seen many times. The chain joins TRBV4-1 to TRBJ2-3; unclear D gene. Germline CDR1 and CDR2: MGHRA and YSYEKL. V lost 0 bases, J lost 2 bases, and 12 bases lay in between. CDR3 size: 16 residues. CDR3 loop: CASSQEEWLYTDTQYF. The CDR3 bases are TGCGCCAGCAGCCAAGAAGAGTGGTTATACACAGATACGCAGTATTTT.

Worth noting for this clonotype: A clone one base away is much larger, so this may be a read error. The gene calls are TRBV19 and TRBJ2-1, with 12 bases aligning to TRBD2. The length of the CDR3 is 14 residues. Germline CDR1 and CDR2: LNHDA and SQIVND (reference sequence). The CDR3 protein is CVSTGTSGRNEQFF. In DNA, the CDR3 is TGTGTCAGTACAGGGACTAGCGGGCGCAATGAGCAGTTCTTC.

This clonotype came up many times. The CDR3 is CSAGLWTSGRNEQFF. CDR3 coding DNA: TGCAGTGCTGGACTCTGGACTAGCGGGAGGAATGAGCAGTTCTTC. This sequence joins TRBV20-1 and TRBJ2-1; 14 bases agree with TRBD2. Germline values: CDR1 DFQATT, CDR2 SNEGSKA (reference sequence). V shed 5 bases, J shed 7 bases, and the junction held 7 bases outside the gene matches. The CDR3 loop spans 15 amino acids.

This clonotype was recorded many times. The V call is TRBV9, the J call TRBJ2-3; D is unclear. V was pared by 0 bases and J by 1 base, with 6 bases between. In germline, CDR1 is SGDLS, CDR2 YYNGEE. This CDR3 has 14 amino acids. The CDR3: CASSVASGTDTQYF. CDR3 in DNA: TGTGCCAGCAGCGTAGCATCTGGCACAGATACGCAGTATTTT.

This clonotype appeared many times. The chain is built from TRBV18 and TRBJ1-5; 7 bases line up with TRBD1. V was pared by 6 bases and J by 1 base, with 3 bases of the junction left unmatched. The CDR3 spans 14 residues. Germline V gene lookup returns CDR1 KGHSH and CDR2 LQKENI. CDR3 DNA sequence: TGTGCCAGCTCCCAGGGACAGAGCAATCAGCCCCAGCATTTT. Translating gives CASSQGQSNQPQHF. Together with reference TRBV18 and TRBJ1-5, the CDR3 gives the full variable domain: NAGVMQNPRHLVRRRGQEARLRCSPMKGHSHVYWYRQLPEEGLKFMVYLQKENIIDESGMPKERFSAEFPKEGPSILRIQQVVRGDSAAYFCASSQGQSNQPQHFGDGTRLSIL.

The chain recombines TRBV5-1 with TRBJ2-2; D gene ambiguous. Germline V gene lookup returns CDR1 SGHRS and CDR2 YFSETQ. The CDR3 length is 14 residues. Trimming left V 4 bases short and J 5 bases short, with 12 bases between. CDR3 region: CASSRRDGTGELFF. The CDR3 DNA follows: TGCGCCAGCAGCCGACGAGACGGTACCGGGGAGCTGTTTTTT.

Comment on this clonotype: A read error is possible here, since a much larger clone lies one base away. The chain combines TRBV9 with TRBJ2-3; D perhaps matches TRBD1 (7 bases). The CDR3 extends over 15 amino acids. Germline CDR1 reads SGDLS; CDR2 reads YYNGEE. This chain's CDR3 is CASSSQGGLPDMQYF. The CDR3 nucleotides are TGTGCCAGCAGCTCCCAGGGGGGCCTCCCAGATATGCAGTATTTT.

This clonotype appeared a few times. At one of its ends the junction is not consistent with the germline gene, which may arise from a read error. V gene TRBV7-3 combines with J gene TRBJ1-1; a possible D gene is TRBD1 (5 bases). Germline V gene sequence: CDR1 SGHTA, CDR2 FQGTGA. The CDR3 sequence is 15 residues long. The CDR3 sequence is CASSPTRGGNTETFF. The CDR3 nucleotides read TGTGCCAGCAGCCCTACCCGGGGGGGGAACACTGAAACTTTCTTT.

This clonotype was recorded at least ten times. The rearrangement links TRBV3-1 to TRBJ2-7, with D unresolved. V gave up 0 bases and J gave up 4 bases, with 4 bases separating them. CDR3 size: 12 residues. Germline V gives CDR1 LGHDT, CDR2 YNNKEL (reference sequence). The chain's CDR3 is CASSQDRYEQYF. CDR3 DNA: TGTGCCAGCAGCCAAGACAGGTACGAGCAGTACTTC.

This clonotype is medium-sized (0.01 to 0.1%) by share. The chain uses TRBV5-1 and TRBJ2-7; 7 bases agree with TRBD2. Germline V CDR1 and CDR2: SGHRS, YFSETQ. This CDR3 is built from 15 residues. V was clipped by 1 base and J by 6 bases; unmatched bases: 10. CDR3 DNA sequence: TGCGCCAGCAGCTTGAACGGGGAGGGCGGATCCGAGCAGTACTTC. Its protein is CASSLNGEGGSEQYF.

This chain uses TRBV19 with TRBJ2-2; D unclear. Germline lookup yields CDR1 LNHDA and CDR2 SQIVND (reference sequence). CDR3 length: 12 amino acids. V lost 5 bases to trimming and J lost 7 bases, with 8 bases between them. CDR3 nucleotide sequence: TGTGCCAGTAGTTCCCCAGTCGGGGAGCTGTTTTTT. Translated: CASSSPVGELFF.

The table lists this clonotype with many counts. The chain recombines TRBV7-2 with TRBJ2-2; no clear D. Germline loops: CDR1 SGHTA, CDR2 FQGNSA. V was cut by 5 bases and J by 2 bases, with 9 bases left in between. The length of the CDR3 is 14 residues. CDR3 DNA: TGTGCCAGCAGCCAGCTCATAAACACCGGGGAGCTGTTTTTT. It codes for CASSQLINTGELFF.

This clonotype came up many times. The chain employs TRBV29-1 and TRBJ2-5; either TRBD1 or TRBD2 may supply D (6 bases each). V lost 6 bases and J 2 bases, leaving 10 bases between the germline ends. CDR1 is SQVTM, CDR2 ANQGSEA, per germline. The CDR3 has 12 amino acids. CDR3 nucleotide sequence: TGCAGCGTGGCGGGACAACAAGAGACCCAGTACTTC. Protein product: CSVAGQQETQYF.

A word on this clonotype: Compared with germline, one end of the junction differs, possibly owing to a read error. The V and J genes are TRBV4-2 and TRBJ2-2; D may be TRBD1 or TRBD2 (6 bases each). This CDR3 has 19 residues. Germline V CDR1 and CDR2: LGHNA, YNFKEQ. CDR3 nucleotides: TGTACCAGCAACCAAGATGGGGGGCGAAGGCAGACGAACACCGGGGAGCTGTTTTTT. This encodes CTSNQDGGRRQTNTGELFF.

At least ten counts were recorded for this clonotype. The chain joins TRBV7-9 to TRBJ2-2, with 7 bases fitting TRBD1. This CDR3 contains 14 residues. Germline lookup yields CDR1 SEHNR and CDR2 FQNEAQ (reference sequence). V shed 3 bases, J shed 6 bases, and the junction held 4 bases outside the gene matches. CDR3 region: CASSFLQGAGELFF. CDR3 sequence (DNA): TGTGCCAGCAGCTTCCTCCAGGGGGCCGGGGAGCTGTTTTTT.

The chain is built from TRBV5-1 and TRBJ2-2; 8 nucleotides match TRBD2. Germline V gives CDR1 SGHRS, CDR2 YFSETQ. V shed 5 bases and J 7 bases; nucleotides not matched to a gene: 13. The CDR3 has 16 amino acids. The CDR3 coding sequence is TGCGCCAGCAGACGACTCACTAGCGGTCGGAGCGGGGAGCTGTTTTTT. It yields the protein CASRRLTSGRSGELFF.

This clonotype was observed a few times. The chain links TRBV7-3 to TRBJ2-2; D is unresolved. Germline assignment: CDR1 SGHTA and CDR2 FQGTGA. This CDR3 region has 13 residues. V shed 4 bases and J shed 6 bases, with 9 bases lying between them. The CDR3 nucleotides are TGTGCCAGCAGCTCCGGAGTAGCCGGGGAGCTGTTTTTT. Protein sequence: CASSSGVAGELFF.